Shown below are 17 T cell receptor beta chains from a single sample sequenced in a study of blood T cells in healthy people across ages. Next came a second PCR, run for about 6 to 11 cycles, which used a sample-barcoded 5' primer along with a J-beta primer mix. TCRdb re-called the 5' RACE reads with MiXCR, one entry per CDR3 protein. The sample shows some 1.5 million distinct CDR3 sequences, 28% of them seen only once. The sequenced material came from blood. The receptors stem from a woman aged 25-40 years in good health.

This chain joins TRBV11-2 and TRBJ1-1; D is perhaps TRBD1 (5 bases). Trimming shortened V by 0 bases and J by 9 bases, and 14 bases separated the two germline ends. The CDR3 is 14 residues long. CDR1 and CDR2 (germline): SGHAT, FQNNGV. This CDR3 reads CASSLEGMGDQAFF. CDR3 coding DNA: TGTGCCAGCAGCTTAGAGGGGATGGGGGACCAAGCTTTCTTT.

The chain combines TRBV7-9 with TRBJ2-3; 7 bases line up with TRBD2. The CDR3 runs to 17 residues. Trimming at V came to 5 bases and at J to 0 bases, leaving 11 bases not matched to a gene. CDR1 is SEHNR and CDR2 is FQNEAQ in the germline V gene (reference sequence). Written as DNA, the CDR3 is TGTGCCAGCAGCCTGGGGTTGAGCGGGGAGAGCACAGATACGCAGTATTTT. It encodes CASSLGLSGESTDTQYF.

This rearrangement joins TRBV11-2 to TRBJ2-3; D uncertain. The CDR3 length is 12 residues. Germline V lookup: CDR1 SGHAT, CDR2 FQNNGV. The V end lost 8 bases, the J end lost 4 bases, and 10 bases lay between the germline ends. The CDR3 sequence: CASESPADTQYF. CDR3 DNA: TGTGCCAGCGAGAGCCCTGCAGATACGCAGTATTTT.

CDR3 bases: TGTGCCAGCACCCAGACAGGGAGTCAGCCCCAGCATTTT. Protein sequence: CASTQTGSQPQHF. The chain employs TRBV2 and TRBJ1-5; 7 bases fit TRBD1. V dropped 7 bases and J dropped 6; count of bases not matched to a gene: 6. This CDR3 spans 13 amino acids. Germline V CDR1 and CDR2: SNHLY, FYNNEI.

This clonotype was counted between two and nine times. CDR3 sequence reads: CASTDGSPLHF. CDR3 DNA: TGTGCCAGCACAGACGGCTCACCCCTCCACTTT. V and J are TRBV6-1 and TRBJ1-6; no reliable D call. Germline V gene data show CDR1 as MNHNS and CDR2 as SASEGT. Trimming took off 7 bases at V and 10 bases at J, with 8 bases between the two ends. The CDR3 totals 11 residues.

In regard to this clonotype: With a much larger clone just one base away, this may be a read error. V usage is TRBV29-1 and J usage is TRBJ2-1; D might be TRBD1 (7 bases). The CDR3 spans 14 residues. Germline V gene lookup returns CDR1 SQVTM and CDR2 ANQGSEA. V was cut by 7 bases and J by 10 bases, with 23 bases left in between. Written as DNA, the CDR3 is TGCAGCGCTGGCCAGGGGGGTCAAACCTACGAGCAGTTCTTC. Amino acids: CSAGQGGQTYEQFF.

The table lists this clonotype with a count of one. A much more abundant neighbour one base away suggests this may be a read error. This chain links TRBV20-1 with TRBJ2-7; 8 bases align to TRBD2. The CDR3 totals 15 residues. Trimming at V came to 3 bases and at J to 7 bases, leaving 14 bases not matched to a gene. Per the germline V gene, CDR1 is DFQATT and CDR2 is SNEGSKA (reference sequence). CDR3 bases: TGCAGTGCTAGGATAGGTAGCGGGATGACAAATGAGCAGTACTTC. Its translation: CSARIGSGMTNEQYF.

The table lists this clonotype with a few counts. V and J are TRBV28 and TRBJ1-2, with a possible D match to TRBD1 (6 bases). The V gene's germline CDR1 is MDHEN and CDR2 SYDVKM. The CDR3 loop spans 14 amino acids. V gave up 7 bases and J gave up 4 bases, with 16 bases separating them. The DNA for the CDR3 is TGTGCCAGCACTTCGACCAGGGGCTCCTATGGCTACACCTTC. Its protein product is CASTSTRGSYGYTF.

The chain recombines TRBV29-1 with TRBJ2-3, with TRBD2 matching over 7 bases. V was pared by 6 bases and J by 4 bases, with 7 bases of the junction left unmatched. This CDR3 is 13 amino acids long. Germline V gene data show CDR1 as SQVTM and CDR2 as ANQGSEA. The CDR3 spells CSVPGTTSDTQYF. The CDR3 DNA reads as TGCAGCGTACCCGGGACTACATCAGATACGCAGTATTTT.

This clonotype turned up a few times. V is TRBV9 and J is TRBJ2-2, with a tentative D call TRBD1 (6 bases). Looked up from germline, CDR1 is SGDLS and CDR2 is YYNGEE. The CDR3 covers 14 residues. Trimming shortened V by 2 bases and J by 6 bases, and 11 bases separated the two germline ends. CDR3 amino acids: CASSVTGRAGELFF. The CDR3 DNA is TGTGCCAGCAGCGTGACAGGAAGGGCCGGGGAGCTGTTTTTT. The full variable domain, with the rest looked up from reference TRBV9 and TRBJ2-2, is DSGVTQTPKHLITATGQRVTLRCSPRSGDLSVYWYQQSLDQGLQFLIQYYNGEERAKGNILERFSAQQFPDLHSELNLSSLELGDSALYFCASSVTGRAGELFFGEGSRLTVL.

The chain recombines TRBV6-6 with TRBJ2-7; 11 bases agree with TRBD2. V was clipped by 7 bases and J by 0 bases; unmatched bases: 5. The germline V gene has CDR1 MNHNY and CDR2 SVGAGI (reference sequence). There are 15 residues in the CDR3. CDR3 sequence reads: CASTPTSGDSYEQYF. In nucleotides, the CDR3 is TGTGCCAGCACCCCGACTAGCGGGGACTCCTACGAGCAGTACTTC.

This clonotype came up many times. The chain uses TRBV5-1 and TRBJ2-7, with TRBD2 matching 7 bases. The CDR3 consists of 14 residues. The V segment lost 4 bases and the J segment 4 bases; nucleotides outside the gene matches: 8. Germline assignment: CDR1 SGHRS and CDR2 YFSETQ. The CDR3 DNA is TGCGCCAGCAGCGAACGGGGGGAGGGATACGAGCAGTACTTC. This encodes CASSERGEGYEQYF.

A few counts support this clonotype. The rearrangement links TRBV10-1 to TRBJ2-7, with a tentative D call TRBD1 (6 bases). V was clipped by 0 bases and J by 1 base, with 10 bases between them. The germline gives CDR1 WNHNN, CDR2 SYGVQD (reference sequence). The CDR3 runs to 15 residues. In DNA form, the CDR3 reads TGCGCCAGCAGTGAGTCGATGACAGGTTCCTACGAGCAGTACTTC. It encodes CASSESMTGSYEQYF.

The V and J genes are TRBV3-1 and TRBJ1-1, with no clear D. This CDR3 is 13 amino acids long. The germline V and J ends were trimmed by 6 bases and 3 bases, with 11 bases remaining between them. In germline, CDR1 is LGHDT, CDR2 YNNKEL (reference sequence). The CDR3 DNA follows: TGTGCCAGCAGTCGTGACCCGGACACTGAAGCTTTCTTT. It yields the protein CASSRDPDTEAFF.

The chain is built from TRBV2 and TRBJ2-4; 9 nucleotides match TRBD2. V trimming: 4 bases; J trimming: 13 bases; junction bases outside the gene matches: 11. Germline V CDR1 and CDR2: SNHLY, FYNNEI. The CDR3 loop spans 14 amino acids. CDR3 loop: CASSGQREDREQYF. The DNA of the CDR3 is TGTGCCAGCAGTGGCCAGCGGGAGGACCGGGAGCAGTACTTC.

The genes are TRBV5-1 and TRBJ2-7, with D possibly being TRBD1 or TRBD2 (5 bases each). The J call may not be correct, given that the DNA end is closer to TRBJ2-4. The length of the CDR3 is 15 residues. The germline gives CDR1 SGHRS, CDR2 YFSETQ. The CDR3 spells CASSWGSGAKNIQYF. As DNA, the CDR3 is TGCGCCAGCAGCTGGGGGTCAGGGGCCAAAAACATTCAGTACTTC.

As for this clonotype: A read error may be the cause here, since a much bigger clone is one base away. V usage is TRBV27 and J usage is TRBJ2-1, with D tentatively TRBD2 (7 bases). V lost 1 base, J lost 3 bases, and 10 bases lay in between. In germline, CDR1 is MNHEY, CDR2 SMNVEV (reference sequence). CDR3 size: 15 residues. The CDR3 bases are TGTGCCAGCAGTTTATGGGGGGGCCGCTACAATGAGCAGTTCTTC. Translated: CASSLWGGRYNEQFF.